This TCR beta chain was sequenced during a study of shared clonotypes between healthy human individuals. Study-wide findings and caveats: Approximately 4.6% of naive CD4 clonotypes were common to four donors.

Positive CCR7 selection of CD45RO-negative cells yielded the naive CD8 cells, and terminally differentiated effector memory CD45RA+ cells were excluded. Deep was the level used in running the assay. Clones were read by immunoSEQ multiplex PCR, and TCRdb kept only the in-frame ones, dropping some. The data hold about 1,800,000 clones, with about 95% observed a single time. Notes on this clone: The antigen is not known.

Unmatched junction bases numbered 19, after V lost 3 bases and J lost 3 bases. This CDR3 is built from 20 residues. Germline loops: CDR1 SNHLY, CDR2 FYNNEI. The specimen sequenced was naive CD8+ T cells sorted from blood. The TCR sequence derives from a man aged 18 to 29 in good health. The chain couples TRBV2 to TRBJ2-2; 7 bases align to TRBD2. The CDR3 DNA follows: TGTGCCAGCAGTGAGTTGGCCACTGGGGGGGAGTTGTTTGACACCGGGGAGCTGTTTTTT. Amino acids: CASSELATGGELFDTGELFF.